These 22 T cell receptor beta chains were all obtained from the same sample, sequenced in a study of beta chain features in type 1 diabetes. What was sequenced were expressed TCRB transcripts, since all of the isolated RNA had been reverse transcribed. Assay: immunoSEQ multiplex PCR; the TCRdb copy retains only in-frame clones and omits some. Of roughly 400,000 clones listed, approximately 15% were seen once; the top ten hold under 0.02%. Sequenced sample: naive CD4+ T cells from blood. These receptors all come from a young woman in good health.

The chain uses TRBV30 and TRBJ2-5; 10 bases are a match to TRBD2. Trimming took 4 bases from V and 5 from J; bases not matched to a gene: 7. CDR3 length equals 14 residues. The V gene's germline CDR1 is GTSNPN and CDR2 SVGIG (reference sequence). CDR3 nucleotides: TGTGCCTGGAAAGCGGGAGGGCCGGGGGAGACCCAGTACTTC. This encodes CAWKAGGPGETQYF.

This clone has a handful of counts. The chain combines TRBV15 with TRBJ2-2, with a tentative D call TRBD1 (5 bases). This CDR3 region has 14 residues. V was pared by 4 bases and J by 0 bases, with 6 bases between. Germline loops: CDR1 LNHNV, CDR2 YYDKDF (reference sequence). The CDR3 sequence is CATSTGPNTGELFF. For the CDR3, the DNA is TGTGCCACCAGCACAGGGCCGAACACCGGGGAGCTGTTTTTT.

This chain connects TRBV25-1 to TRBJ2-5, with 7 bases fitting TRBD2. The length of the CDR3 is 13 residues. Germline CDR1 MGHDK, CDR2 SYGVNS. V shed 4 bases and J 7 bases; nucleotides not matched to a gene: 6. CDR3 sequence (DNA): TGTGCCAGCAGTGCTCGACTAGCAGGGACCCAGTACTTC. Its translation: CASSARLAGTQYF.

The CDR3 sequence: CATSRGLAGGIYEQYF. Here the CDR3 DNA reads TGTGCCACCAGCAGAGGACTAGCGGGAGGGATCTACGAGCAGTACTTC. This chain links TRBV15 with TRBJ2-7, with 14 bases fitting TRBD2. The germline gives CDR1 LNHNV, CDR2 YYDKDF (reference sequence). With 1 base clipped from V and 3 bases from J, the junction kept 2 bases outside the gene matches. This CDR3 spans 16 amino acids.

This clone occurred a few times. V and J are TRBV5-1 and TRBJ2-7; 10 bases agree with TRBD2. The CDR3 is 16 amino acids. With V trimmed by 2 bases and J by 1 base, 6 bases remained unmatched. Germline V gene sequence: CDR1 SGHRS, CDR2 YFSETQ. CDR3 residues: CASSLLGTSASYEQYF. The CDR3 DNA follows: TGCGCCAGCAGCTTACTCGGGACTAGCGCGTCCTACGAGCAGTACTTC.

In its sample, this clone was seen a few times. The chain is built from TRBV5-4 and TRBJ2-1, with TRBD2 matching over 9 bases. Per germline, CDR1 SGHNT and CDR2 YYREEE (reference sequence). CDR3 size: 13 residues. V trimming: 4 bases; J trimming: 8 bases; junction bases outside the gene matches: 4. The CDR3 loop reads CASSSSGRDEQFF. In DNA, the CDR3 is TGTGCCAGCAGCAGTAGCGGGAGAGATGAGCAGTTCTTC.

This clone was counted only a few times. The chain links TRBV7-9 to TRBJ1-2, with D tentatively TRBD1 (6 bases). Germline V gene data show CDR1 as SEHNR and CDR2 as FQNEAQ (reference sequence). Trimming removed 6 bases at V and 0 bases at J, with 14 bases between. This CDR3 is 15 amino acids long. The CDR3 region has the DNA TGTGCCAGCAGAGGAGGACAGATAACTAACTATGGCTACACCTTC. Translating it yields CASRGGQITNYGYTF. The whole variable domain, filled in from reference TRBV7-9 and TRBJ1-2, reads DTGVSQNPRHKITKRGQNVTFRCDPISEHNRLYWYRQTLGQGPEFLTYFQNEAQLEKSRLLSDRFSAERPKGSFSTLEIQRTEQGDSAMYLCASRGGQITNYGYTFGSGTRLTVV.

This clone has a handful of counts. The chain recombines TRBV5-1 with TRBJ2-7; tentative D call: TRBD2 (6 bases). Looked up from germline, CDR1 is SGHRS and CDR2 is YFSETQ. Trimming pared 3 bases from V and 5 bases from J, leaving 12 bases between. The CDR3 runs 13 residues. CDR3 protein: CASSSGRHDEQYF. For the CDR3, the DNA is TGCGCCAGCAGCTCAGGGAGGCATGACGAGCAGTACTTC.

This clone was seen only a few times. The V and J genes are TRBV19 and TRBJ1-1; D is possibly TRBD1 (5 bases). Germline V gives CDR1 LNHDA, CDR2 SQIVND (reference sequence). The V and J ends lost 7 bases and 0 bases respectively, with 15 bases between them. The CDR3 has 15 amino acids. In DNA, the CDR3 is TGTGCCAGTAAGGGGCAGGGACTTCTGAACACTGAAGCTTTCTTT. This sequence encodes CASKGQGLLNTEAFF.

Only a few counts were recorded for this clone. The chain couples TRBV30 to TRBJ2-7, with TRBD2 as a possible D gene (5 bases). V shed 5 bases and J shed 2 bases, with 10 bases lying between them. The CDR3 loop spans 12 amino acids. Germline-derived CDR1 and CDR2 are GTSNPN and SVGIG (reference sequence). The CDR3 is CAWCRGTYEQYF. The CDR3 region has the DNA TGTGCCTGGTGTAGAGGGACCTACGAGCAGTACTTC.

This clone has only a few counts. The rearrangement joins TRBV18 to TRBJ2-5, with unresolved D. V lost 0 bases and J lost 4, with 18 bases in between. Germline assignment: CDR1 KGHSH and CDR2 LQKENI. The CDR3 extends over 17 amino acids. The CDR3 region has the DNA TGTGCCAGCTCACCACCGAGTCCGGTTCCACACAGAGAGACCCAGTACTTC. Translation: CASSPPSPVPHRETQYF.

The rearrangement links TRBV30 to TRBJ2-5; the D gene is possibly TRBD1 (7 bases). The germline V gene has CDR1 GTSNPN and CDR2 SVGIG (reference sequence). The CDR3 consists of 14 residues. Trimming removed 5 bases at V and 4 bases at J, with 17 bases between. The CDR3 DNA reads TGTGCCTGGGCCCCAGGAGGGGGCTCAGAGACCCAGTACTTC. Translating gives CAWAPGGGSETQYF.

The CDR3 DNA reads TGTGCCAGCAGTCCTCCCCCGACAGGGCGAGGCTACACCTTC. This sequence encodes CASSPPPTGRGYTF. The genes are TRBV28 and TRBJ1-2; 7 nucleotides line up with TRBD1. V dropped 5 bases and J dropped 8; count of bases not matched to a gene: 11. The length of the CDR3 is 14 residues. In germline, CDR1 is MDHEN, CDR2 SYDVKM.

Written as DNA, the CDR3 is TGTGCCTGGAGCGTAGACTGGAGGGCGAACACCGGGGAGCTGTTTTTT. As protein: CAWSVDWRANTGELFF. The rearrangement links TRBV30 to TRBJ2-2, with a weak D call TRBD2 (6 bases). The CDR3 totals 16 residues. Germline CDR1 reads GTSNPN; CDR2 reads SVGIG (reference sequence). V lost 3 bases and J 0 bases, leaving 14 bases between the germline ends. The full variable domain, rest sourced from reference TRBV30 and TRBJ2-2, is SQTIHQWPATLVQPVGSPLSLECTVEGTSNPNLYWYRQAAGRGLQLLFYSVGIGQISSEVPQNLSASRPQDRQFILSSKKLLLSDSGFYLCAWSVDWRANTGELFFGEGSRLTVL.

The CDR3 loop is CASRSWGTSYEQYF. The CDR3 DNA reads TGTGCCAGCAGGTCATGGGGCACCTCCTACGAGCAGTACTTC. The J gene is TRBJ2-7, the V gene TRBV27; D is perhaps TRBD1 (5 bases). Trimming took 6 bases from V and 0 from J, leaving 12 bases between them. Germline lookup yields CDR1 MNHEY and CDR2 SMNVEV (reference sequence). This CDR3 region has 14 residues.

About this clone: The same CDR3 also results from other DNA sequences found in this sample. CDR3 sequence (DNA): TGTGCCAGCTCACCATCGGAGGCTGGGGCCAACGTCCTGACTTTC. Amino acid sequence: CASSPSEAGANVLTF. The chain links TRBV18 to TRBJ2-6, with D possibly matching TRBD2 (5 bases). This CDR3 comprises 15 residues. Germline V lookup: CDR1 KGHSH, CDR2 LQKENI. Trimming shortened V by 2 bases and J by 2 bases, and 7 bases separated the two germline ends.

This clone was recorded a few times. The chain couples TRBV27 to TRBJ1-2, with D possibly matching TRBD1 (5 bases). Trimming removed 2 bases from V and 5 bases from J, with 9 bases in between. Germline V gives CDR1 MNHEY, CDR2 SMNVEV (reference sequence). There are 13 residues in the CDR3. The CDR3 bases are TGTGCCAGCAGTTTAAGGGGAACTTATGGCTACACCTTC. Its translation: CASSLRGTYGYTF.

V and J are TRBV30 and TRBJ2-5, with a possible D match to TRBD1 (6 bases). This CDR3 is 12 amino acids long. The V end was cut by 2 bases, the J end by 4 bases, with 8 bases between. The V gene's germline CDR1 is GTSNPN and CDR2 SVGIG (reference sequence). As DNA, the CDR3 is TGTGCCTGGAGTTTAGGGGGAGAGACCCAGTACTTC. Its protein product is CAWSLGGETQYF.

This clone was counted a few times. The chain carries TRBV18 and TRBJ1-3; TRBD1 might be the D (5 bases). Germline-derived CDR1 and CDR2 are KGHSH and LQKENI. The CDR3 is made up of 20 amino acids. Trimming stripped 3 bases from V and 0 bases from J, with 24 bases between. The CDR3 DNA sequence: TGTGCCAGCTCACCGGGGCCCGGTGAGAGGAGCACCTTCTCTGGAAACACCATATATTTT. Amino acids: CASSPGPGERSTFSGNTIYF. The variable domain in full, completed from reference TRBV18 and TRBJ1-3, reads NAGVMQNPRHLVRRRGQEARLRCSPMKGHSHVYWYRQLPEEGLKFMVYLQKENIIDESGMPKERFSAEFPKEGPSILRIQQVVRGDSAAYFCASSPGPGERSTFSGNTIYFGEGSWLTVV.

The chain joins TRBV18 to TRBJ1-5; D might be TRBD1 (6 bases). The CDR3 is 14 residues long. V was shortened by 2 bases and J by 5 bases, with 10 bases between the two germline ends. Germline assignment: CDR1 KGHSH and CDR2 LQKENI. DNA for the CDR3: TGTGCCAGCTCACCAGCTCGACAGGATCAGCCCCAGCATTTT. It specifies CASSPARQDQPQHF. The variable domain in full, completed from reference TRBV18 and TRBJ1-5, reads NAGVMQNPRHLVRRRGQEARLRCSPMKGHSHVYWYRQLPEEGLKFMVYLQKENIIDESGMPKERFSAEFPKEGPSILRIQQVVRGDSAAYFCASSPARQDQPQHFGDGTRLSIL.

This chain uses TRBV29-1 with TRBJ2-1, with D tentatively TRBD2 (6 bases). The CDR3 sequence is 14 residues long. CDR1 SQVTM and CDR2 ANQGSEA come from the germline V gene. The V end was cut by 7 bases, the J end by 2 bases, with 15 bases between. Here the CDR3 reads CSATSGLPYNEQFF. The CDR3 DNA is TGCAGCGCAACCTCGGGACTCCCCTACAATGAGCAGTTCTTC.

This chain connects TRBV28 to TRBJ2-3, with D maybe TRBD1 (6 bases). V gave up 6 bases and J gave up 3 bases, with 19 bases separating them. Germline V gives CDR1 MDHEN, CDR2 SYDVKM. The CDR3 is 16 residues long. CDR3 protein: CASSPAGRGATDTQYF. The CDR3 DNA follows: TGTGCCAGCAGCCCTGCTGGCAGGGGTGCGACAGATACGCAGTATTTT.